Included here is one T cell receptor (beta chain) sequence, with context. Its antigen is undetermined. This entry comes from a study of T-cell reconstitution after alpha-beta-depleted transplantation in children. Study conclusions and caveats: Counts and diversity of T cells one year after transplant came mostly from newly produced T cells. Reports say that about two months after transplant, the alpha-beta T cells came out of several hundred graft clones that had expanded.

Unique molecular identifiers were incorporated into the prepared TCRbeta library. TCRdb analysed the PCR reads with MiXCR anew, one entry per CDR3 protein. The sample holds approximately 500,000 distinct CDR3 sequences, roughly a tenth seen once. CDR1 is DFQATT and CDR2 is SNEGSKA in the germline V gene (reference sequence). CDR3 size: 17 residues. The V and J ends lost 0 bases and 4 bases respectively, with 22 bases between them. Here the sequenced sample was PBMCs, taken before TCRalphabeta/CD19-depleted stem cell transplant. The chain uses TRBV20-1 and TRBJ2-7; TRBD1 might be the D (6 bases). The clonotype was recovered from a child under 10 years old with inherited bone marrow failure, due to receive a stem cell transplant. This CDR3 is CSARDYLPEGTQYEQYF. The CDR3 nucleotides are TGCAGTGCTAGAGACTACCTTCCTGAGGGGACACAATACGAGCAGTACTTC.